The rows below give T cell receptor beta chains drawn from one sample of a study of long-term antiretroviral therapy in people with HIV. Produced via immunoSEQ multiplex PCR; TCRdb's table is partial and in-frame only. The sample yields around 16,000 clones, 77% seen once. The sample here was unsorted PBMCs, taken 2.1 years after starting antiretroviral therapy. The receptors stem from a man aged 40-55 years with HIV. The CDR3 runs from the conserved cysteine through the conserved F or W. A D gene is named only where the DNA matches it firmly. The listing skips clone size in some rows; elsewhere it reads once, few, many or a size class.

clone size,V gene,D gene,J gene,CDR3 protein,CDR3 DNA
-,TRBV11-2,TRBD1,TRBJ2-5,CASSPDREETQYF,TGTGCCAGCAGCCCGGACAGGGAAGAGACCCAGTACTTC
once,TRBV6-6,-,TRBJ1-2,CASSYELDGYTF,TGTGCCAGCAGTTACGAGTTAGATGGCTACACCTTC
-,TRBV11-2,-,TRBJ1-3,CASSLVGGGNTIYF,TGTGCCAGCAGCTTGGTTGGGGGCGGAAACACCATATATTTT
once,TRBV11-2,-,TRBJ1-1,CASSLWVGGTTEAFF,TGTGCCAGCAGCTTATGGGTAGGGGGAACCACTGAAGCTTTCTTT
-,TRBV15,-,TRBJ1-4,CATSREGNEKLFF,TGTGCCACCAGCAGGGAAGGTAATGAAAAACTGTTTTTT
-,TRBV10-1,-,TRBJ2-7,CASSDRREGRAYEQYF,TGCGCCAGCAGTGATCGCAGAGAGGGCCGGGCCTACGAGCAGTACTTC
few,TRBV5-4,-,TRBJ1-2,CASSLGESIRYGYTF,TGTGCCAGCAGCTTGGGGGAAAGCATTAGATATGGCTACACCTTC
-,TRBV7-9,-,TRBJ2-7,CASSLVPYEQYF,TGTGCCAGCAGCTTAGTACCCTACGAGCAGTACTTC
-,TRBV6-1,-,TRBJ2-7,CASSEGYGPATYEQYF,TGTGCCAGCAGTGAAGGATATGGGCCGGCAACCTACGAGCAGTACTTC
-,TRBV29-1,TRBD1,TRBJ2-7,CSVEENLTGSSYEQYF,TGCAGCGTTGAAGAGAACCTGACAGGGTCCTCCTACGAGCAGTACTTC
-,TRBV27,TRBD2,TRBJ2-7,CASSLRGRGGPHGEQYF,TGTGCCAGCAGTTTAAGGGGCCGGGGGGGTCCCCATGGCGAGCAGTACTTC
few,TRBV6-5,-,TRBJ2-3,CASSYGSSTDTQYF,TGTGCCAGCAGTTACGGCAGTAGCACAGATACGCAGTATTTT
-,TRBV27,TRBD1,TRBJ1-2,CASRSGQGYSNYGYTF,TGTGCCAGCAGATCGGGACAGGGCTATTCTAACTATGGCTACACCTTC
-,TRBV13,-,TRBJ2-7,CASSFSPGVVAYEQYF,TGTGCCAGCAGCTTTTCCCCAGGGGTCGTTGCATACGAGCAGTACTTC
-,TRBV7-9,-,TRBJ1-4,CASSSLDGTNEKLFF,TGTGCCAGCAGCTCCCTTGACGGAACTAATGAAAAACTGTTTTTT